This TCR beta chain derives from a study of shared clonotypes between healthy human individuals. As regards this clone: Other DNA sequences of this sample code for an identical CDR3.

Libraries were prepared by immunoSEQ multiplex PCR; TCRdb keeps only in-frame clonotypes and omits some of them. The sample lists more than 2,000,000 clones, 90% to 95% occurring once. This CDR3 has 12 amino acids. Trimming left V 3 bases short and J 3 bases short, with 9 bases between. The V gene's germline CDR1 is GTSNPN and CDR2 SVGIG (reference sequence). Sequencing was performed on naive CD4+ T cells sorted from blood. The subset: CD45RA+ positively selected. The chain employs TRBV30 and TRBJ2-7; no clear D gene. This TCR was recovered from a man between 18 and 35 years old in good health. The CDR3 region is CAWSPSLYEQYF. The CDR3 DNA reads TGTGCCTGGAGCCCATCACTCTACGAGCAGTACTTC.